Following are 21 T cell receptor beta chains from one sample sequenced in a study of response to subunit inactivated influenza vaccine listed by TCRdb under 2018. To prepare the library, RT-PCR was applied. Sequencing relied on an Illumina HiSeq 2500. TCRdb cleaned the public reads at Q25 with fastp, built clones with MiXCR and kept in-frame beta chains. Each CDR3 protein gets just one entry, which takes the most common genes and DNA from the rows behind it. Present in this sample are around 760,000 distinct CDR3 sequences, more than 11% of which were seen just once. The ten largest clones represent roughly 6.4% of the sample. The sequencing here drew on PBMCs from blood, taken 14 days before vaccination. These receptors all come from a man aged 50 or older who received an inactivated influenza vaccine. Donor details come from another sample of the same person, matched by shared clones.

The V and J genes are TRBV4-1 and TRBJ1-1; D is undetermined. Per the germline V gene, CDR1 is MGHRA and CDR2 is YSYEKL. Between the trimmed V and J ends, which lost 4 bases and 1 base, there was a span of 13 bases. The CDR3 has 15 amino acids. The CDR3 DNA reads TGCGCCAGCAGCCCCCAACAAGCGGGGAACACTGAAGCTTTCTTT. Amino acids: CASSPQQAGNTEAFF.

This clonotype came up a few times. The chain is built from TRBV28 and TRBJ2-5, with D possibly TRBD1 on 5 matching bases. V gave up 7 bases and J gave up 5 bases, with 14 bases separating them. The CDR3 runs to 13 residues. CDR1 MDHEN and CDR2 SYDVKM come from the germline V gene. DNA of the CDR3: TGTGCCAGCAACCTGGGGCTAGATGAGACCCAGTACTTC. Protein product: CASNLGLDETQYF.

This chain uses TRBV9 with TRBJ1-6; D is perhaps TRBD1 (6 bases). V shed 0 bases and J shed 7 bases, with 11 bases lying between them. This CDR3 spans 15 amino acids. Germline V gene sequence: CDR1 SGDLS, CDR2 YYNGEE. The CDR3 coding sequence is TGTGCCAGCAGCGTAGAGGACAGCGAGAATTCACCCCTCCACTTT. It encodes CASSVEDSENSPLHF.

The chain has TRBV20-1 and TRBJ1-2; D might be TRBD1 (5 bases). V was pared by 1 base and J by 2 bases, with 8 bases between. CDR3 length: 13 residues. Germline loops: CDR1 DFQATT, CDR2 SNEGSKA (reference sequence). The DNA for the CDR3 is TGCAGTGCTAGAGGACAGACCAACTATGGCTACACCTTC. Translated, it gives CSARGQTNYGYTF.

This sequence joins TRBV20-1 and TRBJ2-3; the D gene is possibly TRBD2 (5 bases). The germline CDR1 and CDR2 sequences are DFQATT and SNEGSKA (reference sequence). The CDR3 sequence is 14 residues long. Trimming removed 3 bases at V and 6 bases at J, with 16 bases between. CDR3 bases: TGCAGTGCTAGTGTCCTAGCCCGGCAGGATACGCAGTATTTT. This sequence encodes CSASVLARQDTQYF.

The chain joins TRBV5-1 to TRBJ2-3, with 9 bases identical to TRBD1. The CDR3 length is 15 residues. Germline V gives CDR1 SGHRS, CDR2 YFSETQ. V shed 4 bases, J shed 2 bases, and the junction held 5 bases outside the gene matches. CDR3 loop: CASSVGQGNTDTQYF. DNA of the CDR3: TGCGCCAGCAGCGTTGGACAGGGGAACACAGATACGCAGTATTTT.

CDR3 residues: CSVALGTGAGEQYF. The CDR3 coding sequence is TGCAGCGTTGCCTTAGGGACAGGGGCCGGAGAGCAGTACTTC. The chain joins TRBV29-1 to TRBJ2-7; 10 nucleotides align to TRBD1. The germline V gene encodes CDR1 SQVTM and CDR2 ANQGSEA. This CDR3 is 14 amino acids long. V was clipped by 4 bases and J by 7 bases; unmatched bases: 10.

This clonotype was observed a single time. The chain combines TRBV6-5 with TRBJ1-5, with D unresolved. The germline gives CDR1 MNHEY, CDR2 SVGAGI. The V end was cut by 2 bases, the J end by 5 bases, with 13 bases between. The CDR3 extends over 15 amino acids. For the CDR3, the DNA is TGTGCCAGCAGTTACCATCGAGGTGCGGATCAGCCCCAGCATTTT. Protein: CASSYHRGADQPQHF.

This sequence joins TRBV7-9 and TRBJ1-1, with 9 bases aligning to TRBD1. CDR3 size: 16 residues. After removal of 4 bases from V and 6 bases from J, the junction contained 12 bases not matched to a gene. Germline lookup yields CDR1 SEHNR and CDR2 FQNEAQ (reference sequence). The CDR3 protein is CASSSYRGRGLSEAFF. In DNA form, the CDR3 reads TGTGCCAGCAGCTCTTACAGGGGGCGCGGGTTGTCTGAAGCTTTCTTT.

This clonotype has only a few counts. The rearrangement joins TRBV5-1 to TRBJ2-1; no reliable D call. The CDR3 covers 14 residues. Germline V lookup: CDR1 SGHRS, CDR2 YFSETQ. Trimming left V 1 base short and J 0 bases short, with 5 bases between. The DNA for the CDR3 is TGCGCCAGCAGCTTGTACGACTCCTACAATGAGCAGTTCTTC. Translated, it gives CASSLYDSYNEQFF. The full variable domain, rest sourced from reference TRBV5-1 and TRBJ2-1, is KAGVTQTPRYLIKTRGQQVTLSCSPISGHRSVSWYQQTPGQGLQFLFEYFSETQRNKGNFPGRFSGRQFSNSRSEMNVSTLELGDSALYLCASSLYDSYNEQFFGPGTRLTVL.

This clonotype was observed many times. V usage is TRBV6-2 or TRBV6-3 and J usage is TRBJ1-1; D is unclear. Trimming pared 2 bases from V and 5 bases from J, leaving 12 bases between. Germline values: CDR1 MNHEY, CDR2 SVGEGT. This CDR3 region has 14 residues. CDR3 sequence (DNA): TGTGCCAGCAGTTACCTGTCGGGCGGTACTGAAGCTTTCTTT. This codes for CASSYLSGGTEAFF.

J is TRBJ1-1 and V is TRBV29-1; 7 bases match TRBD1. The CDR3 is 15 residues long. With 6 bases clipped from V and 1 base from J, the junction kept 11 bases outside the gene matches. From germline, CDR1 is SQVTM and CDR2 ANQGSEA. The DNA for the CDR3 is TGCAGCGTCAGGGGGATGGTAAGGCCGAACACTGAAGCTTTCTTT. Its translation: CSVRGMVRPNTEAFF.

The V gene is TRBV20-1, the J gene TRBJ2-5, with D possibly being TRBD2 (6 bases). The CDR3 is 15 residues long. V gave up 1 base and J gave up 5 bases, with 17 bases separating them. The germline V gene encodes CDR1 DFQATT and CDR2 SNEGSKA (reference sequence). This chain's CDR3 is CSARAGTLRGETQYF. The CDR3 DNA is TGCAGTGCTAGAGCCGGGACTCTTAGAGGGGAGACCCAGTACTTC.

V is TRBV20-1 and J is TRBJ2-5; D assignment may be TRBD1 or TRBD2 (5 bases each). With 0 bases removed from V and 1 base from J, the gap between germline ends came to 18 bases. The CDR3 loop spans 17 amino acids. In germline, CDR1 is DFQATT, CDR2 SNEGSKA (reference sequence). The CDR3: CSARDAPGRSGQETQYF. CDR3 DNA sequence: TGCAGTGCTAGAGATGCTCCGGGACGGAGTGGCCAAGAGACCCAGTACTTC.

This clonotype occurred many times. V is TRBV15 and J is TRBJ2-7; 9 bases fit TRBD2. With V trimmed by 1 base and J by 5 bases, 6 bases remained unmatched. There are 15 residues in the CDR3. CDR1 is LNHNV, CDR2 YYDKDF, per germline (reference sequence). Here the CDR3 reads CATSRGSGGPHEQYF. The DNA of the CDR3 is TGTGCCACCAGCAGAGGTAGCGGGGGACCCCACGAGCAGTACTTC.

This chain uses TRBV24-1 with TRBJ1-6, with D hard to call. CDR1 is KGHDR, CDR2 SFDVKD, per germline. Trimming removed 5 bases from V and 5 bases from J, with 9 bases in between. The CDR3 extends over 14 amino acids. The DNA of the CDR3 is TGTGCCACCAGTGCGGCAGCCAATAATTCACCCCTCCACTTT. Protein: CATSAAANNSPLHF.

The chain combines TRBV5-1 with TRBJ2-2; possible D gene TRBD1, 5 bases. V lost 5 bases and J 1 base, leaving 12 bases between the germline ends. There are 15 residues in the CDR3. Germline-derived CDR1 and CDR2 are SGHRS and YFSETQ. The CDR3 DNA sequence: TGCGCCAGCAGGTATGACAGACAGAACACCGGGGAGCTGTTTTTT. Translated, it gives CASRYDRQNTGELFF.

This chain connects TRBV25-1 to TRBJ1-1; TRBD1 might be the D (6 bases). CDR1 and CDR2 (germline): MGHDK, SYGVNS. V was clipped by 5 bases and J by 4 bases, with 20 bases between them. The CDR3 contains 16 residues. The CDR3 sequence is CASSQTTGWGVTEAFF. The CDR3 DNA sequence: TGTGCCAGCAGTCAAACTACAGGGTGGGGTGTCACTGAAGCTTTCTTT.

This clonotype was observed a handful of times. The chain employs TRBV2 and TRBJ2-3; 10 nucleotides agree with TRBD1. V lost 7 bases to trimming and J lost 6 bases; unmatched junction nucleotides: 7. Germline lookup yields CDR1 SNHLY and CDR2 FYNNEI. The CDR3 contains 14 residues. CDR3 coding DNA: TGTGCCAGCATCTCCCTGGACAGGGGGGATACGCAGTATTTT. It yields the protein CASISLDRGDTQYF.

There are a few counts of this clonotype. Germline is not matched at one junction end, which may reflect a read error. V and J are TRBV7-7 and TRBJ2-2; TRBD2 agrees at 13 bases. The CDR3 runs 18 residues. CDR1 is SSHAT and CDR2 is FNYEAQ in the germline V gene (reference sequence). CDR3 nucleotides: TGTGCTAGCAGCTTAGCCGGGACTAGCGGGGCGAACACCGGGGAGCTGTTTTTT. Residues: CASSLAGTSGANTGELFF.

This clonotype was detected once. The CDR3 coding sequence is TGTGCCAGCAGCTTCGGGCTAGCGGGGGGGCCTTACGAGCAGTACTTC. It yields the protein CASSFGLAGGPYEQYF. The chain employs TRBV7-2 and TRBJ2-7, with 12 bases fitting TRBD2. Germline V lookup: CDR1 SGHTA, CDR2 FQGNSA. The J segment lost 4 bases and the V segment lost 3 bases, leaving 7 bases of the junction unmatched. The CDR3 length is 16 residues.